This TCR beta chain was recovered during a study of blood T cell repertoires in COVID-19. About the research overall: Acute-phase and convalescent COVID-19 samples originated in the United States, Italy and Spain. Nucleic acid was either cDNA or gDNA, and it came from T cells, B-cell-depleted T cells, or PBMCs.

Authors' analysis steps: Quantification of nucleated cells was approximated via reference gene primer amplification. This table comes from immunoSEQ multiplex PCR, and its TCRdb copy is limited to in-frame clones, with some not included. The DNA gave D and trimming, while V, J and clone size come from that table. The sample holds about 120,000 clones; about 83% are singletons and the top ten take 10% to 15%. The germline V gene has CDR1 SGHNT and CDR2 YYREEE (reference sequence). V dropped 4 bases and J dropped 4 bases, with 16 bases sitting between them. The CDR3 is made up of 15 amino acids. This chain joins TRBV5-4 and TRBJ2-3; TRBD2 might be the D (5 bases). The specimen sequenced was peripheral blood. This clonotype was sampled from a man aged 60 to 75 with acute or convalescent COVID-19. The CDR3 here is CASSPQPQRADTQYF. The CDR3 region has the DNA TGTGCCAGCAGCCCCCAGCCCCAGAGGGCAGATACGCAGTATTTT. Complete variable domain (other parts from reference TRBV5-4 and TRBJ2-3): ETGVTQSPTHLIKTRGQQVTLRCSSQSGHNTVSWYQQALGQGPQFIFQYYREEENGRGNFPPRFSGLQFPNYSSELNVNALELDDSALYLCASSPQPQRADTQYFGPGTRLTVL.